This TCR beta chain was sequenced in a study of CD8+CD57+ T cells in acquired aplastic anemia. Whole-study context: Healthy donors averaged approximately 10 million reads for CD4+ cells.

The template used for profiling TCR beta VDJ and CDR3 was genomic DNA. One entry per CDR3 protein results from TCRdb running MiXCR on the reads. The table shows approximately 380,000 distinct CDR3 sequences, with 60% to 80% occurring only once. General observations from the study: Controls did not differ significantly from patients in CD8+ Simpson's diversity. Overlap between patients and controls comprised almost 30 CD8+ CDR3 sequences.

This clonotype was observed once. Its antigen remains unidentified. Sequencing was carried out using sorted CD4+, CD8+, or CD8+CD57+ T cells (not recorded which) from PBMCs. The sequence was obtained from a human donor in good health, serving as a control.

The CDR3 DNA reads as TGCAGCGTTGCAGAGGGGGACGGCTATGGCTACACCTTC. As protein: CSVAEGDGYGYTF. The chain links TRBV29-1 to TRBJ1-2; perhaps TRBD1 as D (6 bases). Looked up from germline, CDR1 is SQVTM and CDR2 is ANQGSEA. This CDR3 spans 13 amino acids. V was pared by 4 bases and J by 4 bases, with 13 bases between.